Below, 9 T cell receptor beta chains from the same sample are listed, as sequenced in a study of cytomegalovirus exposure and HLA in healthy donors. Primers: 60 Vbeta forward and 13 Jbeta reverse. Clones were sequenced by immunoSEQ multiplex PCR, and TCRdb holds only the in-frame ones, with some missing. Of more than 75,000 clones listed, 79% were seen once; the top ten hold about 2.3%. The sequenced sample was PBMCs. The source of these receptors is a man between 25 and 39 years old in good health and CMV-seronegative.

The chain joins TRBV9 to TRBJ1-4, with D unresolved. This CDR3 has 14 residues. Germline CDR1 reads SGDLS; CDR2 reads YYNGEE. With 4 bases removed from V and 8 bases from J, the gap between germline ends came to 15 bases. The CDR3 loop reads CASSSTDGGEKLFF. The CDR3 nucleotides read TGTGCCAGCAGCTCAACGGATGGAGGCGAAAAACTGTTTTTT. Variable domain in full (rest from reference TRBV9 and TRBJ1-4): DSGVTQTPKHLITATGQRVTLRCSPRSGDLSVYWYQQSLDQGLQFLIQYYNGEERAKGNILERFSAQQFPDLHSELNLSSLELGDSALYFCASSSTDGGEKLFFGSGTQLSVL.

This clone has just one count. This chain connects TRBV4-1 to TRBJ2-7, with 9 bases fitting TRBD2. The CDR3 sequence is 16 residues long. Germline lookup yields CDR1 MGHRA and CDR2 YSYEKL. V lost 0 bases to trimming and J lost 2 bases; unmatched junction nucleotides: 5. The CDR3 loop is CASSQEVAGAAYEQYF. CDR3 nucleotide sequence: TGCGCCAGCAGCCAAGAGGTAGCGGGGGCCGCCTACGAGCAGTACTTC.

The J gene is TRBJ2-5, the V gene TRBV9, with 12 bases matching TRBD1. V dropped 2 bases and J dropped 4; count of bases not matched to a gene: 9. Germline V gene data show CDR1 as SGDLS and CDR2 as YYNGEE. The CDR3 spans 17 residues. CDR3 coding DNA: TGTGCCAGCAGCGTGGACCCCGGGGACAGGGGGCGAGAGACCCAGTACTTC. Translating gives CASSVDPGDRGRETQYF. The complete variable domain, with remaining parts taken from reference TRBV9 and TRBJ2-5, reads DSGVTQTPKHLITATGQRVTLRCSPRSGDLSVYWYQQSLDQGLQFLIQYYNGEERAKGNILERFSAQQFPDLHSELNLSSLELGDSALYFCASSVDPGDRGRETQYFGPGTRLLVL.

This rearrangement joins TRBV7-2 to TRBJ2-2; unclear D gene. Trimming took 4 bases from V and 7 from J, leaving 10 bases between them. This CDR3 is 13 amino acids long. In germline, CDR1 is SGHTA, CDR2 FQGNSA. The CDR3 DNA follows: TGTGCCAGCAGCTCAAATACAATCGGGGAGCTGTTTTTT. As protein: CASSSNTIGELFF.

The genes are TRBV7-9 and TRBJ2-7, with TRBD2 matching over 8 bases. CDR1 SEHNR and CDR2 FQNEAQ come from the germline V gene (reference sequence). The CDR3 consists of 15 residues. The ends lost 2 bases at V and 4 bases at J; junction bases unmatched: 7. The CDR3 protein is CASSLFSGSGYEQYF. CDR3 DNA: TGTGCCAGCAGCTTATTCAGCGGGAGTGGTTACGAGCAGTACTTC.

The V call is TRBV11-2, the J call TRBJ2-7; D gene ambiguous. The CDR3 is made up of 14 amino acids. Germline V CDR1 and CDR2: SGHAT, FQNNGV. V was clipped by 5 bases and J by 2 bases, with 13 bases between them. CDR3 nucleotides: TGTGCCAGCAGCGCCAACCCGGGTACCTACGAGCAGTACTTC. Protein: CASSANPGTYEQYF.

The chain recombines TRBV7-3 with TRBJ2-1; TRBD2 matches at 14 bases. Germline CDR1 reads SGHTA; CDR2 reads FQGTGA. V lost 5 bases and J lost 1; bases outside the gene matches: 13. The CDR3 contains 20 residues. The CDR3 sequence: CASSPSPGLAGVLSYNEQFF. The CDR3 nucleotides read TGTGCCAGCAGCCCCAGCCCGGGACTAGCGGGGGTCTTGTCCTACAATGAGCAGTTCTTC.

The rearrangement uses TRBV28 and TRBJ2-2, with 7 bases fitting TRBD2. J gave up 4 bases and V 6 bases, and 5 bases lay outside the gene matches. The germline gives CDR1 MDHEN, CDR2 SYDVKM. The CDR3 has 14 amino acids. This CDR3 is CASSPTSITGELFF. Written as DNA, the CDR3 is TGTGCCAGCAGCCCGACTAGCATCACCGGGGAGCTGTTTTTT. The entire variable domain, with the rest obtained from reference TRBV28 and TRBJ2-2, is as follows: DVKVTQSSRYLVKRTGEKVFLECVQDMDHENMFWYRQDPGLGLRLIYFSYDVKMKEKGDIPEGYSVSREKKERFSLILESASTNQTSMYLCASSPTSITGELFFGEGSRLTVL.

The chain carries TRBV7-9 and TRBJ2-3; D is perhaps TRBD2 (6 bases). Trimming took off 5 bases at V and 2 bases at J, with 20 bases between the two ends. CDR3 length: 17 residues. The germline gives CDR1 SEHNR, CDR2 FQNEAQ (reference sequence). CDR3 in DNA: TGTGCCAGCAGCGAACGAACCAGTGGGGGGATCACAGATACGCAGTATTTT. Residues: CASSERTSGGITDTQYF.